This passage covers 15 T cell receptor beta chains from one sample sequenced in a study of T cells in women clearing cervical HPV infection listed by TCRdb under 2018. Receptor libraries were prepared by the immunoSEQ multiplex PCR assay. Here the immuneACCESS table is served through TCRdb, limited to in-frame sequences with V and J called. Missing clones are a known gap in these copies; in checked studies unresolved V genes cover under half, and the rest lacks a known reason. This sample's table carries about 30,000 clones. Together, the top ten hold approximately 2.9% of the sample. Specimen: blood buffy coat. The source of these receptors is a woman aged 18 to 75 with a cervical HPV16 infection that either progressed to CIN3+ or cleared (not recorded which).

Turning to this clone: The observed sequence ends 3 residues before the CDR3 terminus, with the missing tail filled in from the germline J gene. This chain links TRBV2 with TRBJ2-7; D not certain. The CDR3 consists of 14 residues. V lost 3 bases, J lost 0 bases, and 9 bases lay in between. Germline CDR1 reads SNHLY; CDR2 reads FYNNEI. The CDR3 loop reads CASSDDLSSYEQYF. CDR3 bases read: TGTGCCAGCAGTGATGACTTGAGCTCCTACGAG.

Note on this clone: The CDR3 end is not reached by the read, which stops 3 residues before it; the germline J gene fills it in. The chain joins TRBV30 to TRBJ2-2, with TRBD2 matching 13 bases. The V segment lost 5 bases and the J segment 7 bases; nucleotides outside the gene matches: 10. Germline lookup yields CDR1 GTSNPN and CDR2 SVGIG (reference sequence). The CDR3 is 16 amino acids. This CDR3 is CAWARGLAGVIGELFF. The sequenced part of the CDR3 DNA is TGTGCCTGGGCCCGAGGACTAGCGGGAGTTATCGGGGAG.

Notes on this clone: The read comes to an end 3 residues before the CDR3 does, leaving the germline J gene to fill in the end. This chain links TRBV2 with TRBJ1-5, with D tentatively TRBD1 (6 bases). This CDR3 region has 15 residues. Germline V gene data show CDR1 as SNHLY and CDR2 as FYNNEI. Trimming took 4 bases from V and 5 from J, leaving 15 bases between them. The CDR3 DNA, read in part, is TGTGCCAGCAGTGTATACACAGGGACCTATCAGCCC. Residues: CASSVYTGTYQP. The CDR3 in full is CASSVYTGTYQPQHF.

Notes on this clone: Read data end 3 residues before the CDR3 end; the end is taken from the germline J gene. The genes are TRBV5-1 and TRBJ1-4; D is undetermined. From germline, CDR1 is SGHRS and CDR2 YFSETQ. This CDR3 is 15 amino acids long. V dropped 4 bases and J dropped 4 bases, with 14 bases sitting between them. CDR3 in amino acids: CASSQGRAGNEKLFF. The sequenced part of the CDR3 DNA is TGCGCCAGCAGCCAAGGACGGGCGGGTAATGAAAAA.

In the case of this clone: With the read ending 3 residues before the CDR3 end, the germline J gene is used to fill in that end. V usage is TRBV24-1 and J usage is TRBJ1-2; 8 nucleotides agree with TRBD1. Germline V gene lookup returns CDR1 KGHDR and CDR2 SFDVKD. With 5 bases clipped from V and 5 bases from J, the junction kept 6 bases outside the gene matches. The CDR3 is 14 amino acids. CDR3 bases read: TGTGCCACCAGTGGGGGGGACAGGTCGTATGGC. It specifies CATSGGDRSYG. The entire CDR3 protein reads CATSGGDRSYGYTF.

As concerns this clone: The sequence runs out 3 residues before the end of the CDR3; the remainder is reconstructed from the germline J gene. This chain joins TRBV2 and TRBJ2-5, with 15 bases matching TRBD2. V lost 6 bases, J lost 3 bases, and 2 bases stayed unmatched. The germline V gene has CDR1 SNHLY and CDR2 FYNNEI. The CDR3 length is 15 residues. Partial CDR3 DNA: TGTGCCAGCAGGAGGACTAGCGGGGGGGAAGAGACC. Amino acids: CASRRTSGGEET. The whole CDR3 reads CASRRTSGGEETQYF. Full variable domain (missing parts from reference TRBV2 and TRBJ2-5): EPEVTQTPSHQVTQMGQEVILRCVPISNHLYFYWYRQILGQKVEFLVSFYNNEISEKSEIFDDQFSVERPDGSNFTLKIRSTKLEDSAMYFCASRRTSGGEETQYFGPGTRLLVL.

The CDR3 reads CASSGTGGGQPQHF. The sequenced part of the CDR3 DNA is TGTGCCAGTAGTGGGACAGGGGGCGGTCAGCCC. This sequence joins TRBV19 and TRBJ1-5, with 12 bases that match TRBD1. The read terminates 3 residues ahead of where the CDR3 ends, so the germline J gene completes it. The CDR3 covers 14 residues. Looked up from germline, CDR1 is LNHDA and CDR2 is SQIVND (reference sequence). Unmatched junction bases numbered 2, after V lost 5 bases and J lost 6 bases.

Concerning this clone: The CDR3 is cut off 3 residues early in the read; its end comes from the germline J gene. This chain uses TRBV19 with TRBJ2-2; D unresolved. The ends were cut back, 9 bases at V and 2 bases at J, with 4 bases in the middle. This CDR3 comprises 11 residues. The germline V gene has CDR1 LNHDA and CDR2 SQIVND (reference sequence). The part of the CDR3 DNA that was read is TGTGCCAGCCGTAACACCGGGGAG. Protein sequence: CASRNTGE. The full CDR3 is CASRNTGELFF.

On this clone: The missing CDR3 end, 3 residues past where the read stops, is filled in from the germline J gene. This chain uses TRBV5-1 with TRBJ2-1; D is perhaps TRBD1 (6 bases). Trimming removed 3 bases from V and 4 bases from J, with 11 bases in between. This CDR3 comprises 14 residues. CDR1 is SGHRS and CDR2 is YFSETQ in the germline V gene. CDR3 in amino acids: CASSSPGQYNEQFF. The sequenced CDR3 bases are TGCGCCAGCAGCTCACCGGGACAATACAATGAG.

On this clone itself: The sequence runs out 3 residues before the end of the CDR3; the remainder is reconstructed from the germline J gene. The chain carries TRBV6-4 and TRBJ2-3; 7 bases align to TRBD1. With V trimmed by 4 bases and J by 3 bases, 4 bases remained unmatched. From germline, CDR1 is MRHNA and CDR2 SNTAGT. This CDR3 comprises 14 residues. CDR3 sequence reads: CASSARQGTDTQYF. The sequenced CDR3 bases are TGTGCCAGCAGTGCCCGACAGGGTACAGATACG.

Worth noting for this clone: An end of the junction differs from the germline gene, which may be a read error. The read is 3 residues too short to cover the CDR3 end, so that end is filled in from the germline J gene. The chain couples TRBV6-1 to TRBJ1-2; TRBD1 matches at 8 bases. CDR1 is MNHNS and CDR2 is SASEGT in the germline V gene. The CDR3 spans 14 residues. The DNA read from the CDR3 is TGTGCCAGCAGCGAAGACAGGGGATCCAATGGC. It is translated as CASSEDRGSNG. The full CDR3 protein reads CASSEDRGSNGYTF.

This chain's CDR3 is CASSPGTGRNSPLHF. CDR3 bases read: TGTGCCAGCTCACCCGGGACAGGGAGGAATTCACCC. The rearrangement links TRBV18 to TRBJ1-6; 9 nucleotides match TRBD1. The read halts 3 residues ahead of the CDR3 end, with the missing end drawn from the germline J gene. Germline-derived CDR1 and CDR2 are KGHSH and LQKENI. Unmatched junction bases numbered 4, after V lost 3 bases and J lost 7 bases. The length of the CDR3 is 15 residues.

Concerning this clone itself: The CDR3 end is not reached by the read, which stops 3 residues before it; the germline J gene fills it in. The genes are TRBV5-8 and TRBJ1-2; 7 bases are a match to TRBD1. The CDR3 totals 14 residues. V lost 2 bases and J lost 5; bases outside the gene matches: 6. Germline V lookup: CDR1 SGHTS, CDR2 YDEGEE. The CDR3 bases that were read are TGTGCCAGCAGCTTACAGGGGATAGAATATGGC. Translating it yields CASSLQGIEYG. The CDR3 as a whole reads CASSLQGIEYGYTF.

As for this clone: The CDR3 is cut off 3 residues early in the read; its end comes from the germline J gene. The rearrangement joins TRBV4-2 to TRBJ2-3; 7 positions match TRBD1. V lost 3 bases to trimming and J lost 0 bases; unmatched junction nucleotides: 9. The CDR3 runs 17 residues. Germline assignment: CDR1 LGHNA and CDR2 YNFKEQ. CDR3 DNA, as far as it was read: TGTGCCAGCAGCCACAGCTCGACAGGGAGCAGCACAGATACG. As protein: CASSHSSTGSSTDT. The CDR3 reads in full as CASSHSSTGSSTDTQYF.

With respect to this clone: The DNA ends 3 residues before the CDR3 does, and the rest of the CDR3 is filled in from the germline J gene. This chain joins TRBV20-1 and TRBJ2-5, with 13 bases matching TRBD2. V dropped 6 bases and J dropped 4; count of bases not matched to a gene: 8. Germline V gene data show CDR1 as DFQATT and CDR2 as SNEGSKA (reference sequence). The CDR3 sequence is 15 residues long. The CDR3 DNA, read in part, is TGCAGTGCCATCGGACTAGCGGGAGTTGTAGAGACC. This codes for CSAIGLAGVVET. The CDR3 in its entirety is CSAIGLAGVVETQYF.